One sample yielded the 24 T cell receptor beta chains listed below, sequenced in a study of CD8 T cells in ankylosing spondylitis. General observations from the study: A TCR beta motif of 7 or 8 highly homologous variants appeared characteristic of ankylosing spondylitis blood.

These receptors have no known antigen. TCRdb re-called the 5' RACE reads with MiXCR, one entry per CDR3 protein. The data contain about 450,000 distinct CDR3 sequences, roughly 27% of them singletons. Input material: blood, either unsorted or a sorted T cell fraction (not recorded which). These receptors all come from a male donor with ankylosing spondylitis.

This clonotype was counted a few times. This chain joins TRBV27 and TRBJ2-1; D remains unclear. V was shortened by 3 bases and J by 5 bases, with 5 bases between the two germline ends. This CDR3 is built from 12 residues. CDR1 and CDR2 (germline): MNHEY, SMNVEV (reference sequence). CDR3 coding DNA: TGTGCCAGCAGTTTGTTGGACAATGAGCAGTTCTTC. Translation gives CASSLLDNEQFF.

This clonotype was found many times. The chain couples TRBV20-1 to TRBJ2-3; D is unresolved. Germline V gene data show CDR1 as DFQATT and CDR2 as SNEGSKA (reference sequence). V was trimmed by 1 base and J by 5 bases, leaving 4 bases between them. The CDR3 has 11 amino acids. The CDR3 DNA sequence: TGCAGTGCTAGAGGGAGAGATACGCAGTATTTT. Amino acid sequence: CSARGRDTQYF.

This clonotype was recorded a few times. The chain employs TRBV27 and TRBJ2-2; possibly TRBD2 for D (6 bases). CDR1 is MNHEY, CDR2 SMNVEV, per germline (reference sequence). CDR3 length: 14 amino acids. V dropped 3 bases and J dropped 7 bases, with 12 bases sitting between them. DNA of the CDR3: TGTGCCAGCAGTTTGGGCGGGGCCGTCGGGGAGCTGTTTTTT. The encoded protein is CASSLGGAVGELFF.

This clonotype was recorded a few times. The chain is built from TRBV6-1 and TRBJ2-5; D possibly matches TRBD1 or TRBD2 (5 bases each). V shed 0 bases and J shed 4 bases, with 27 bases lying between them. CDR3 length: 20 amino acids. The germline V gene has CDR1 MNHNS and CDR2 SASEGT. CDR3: CASSEAYPSSFGTPRETQYF. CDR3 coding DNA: TGTGCCAGCAGTGAAGCGTATCCCTCTAGTTTCGGGACGCCAAGAGAGACCCAGTACTTC.

The CDR3 DNA reads TGTGCCACCAGCCCTGGAGGGGGGATCAACATTCAGTACTTC. It codes for CATSPGGGINIQYF. The J gene is TRBJ2-4, the V gene TRBV24-1, with D possibly being TRBD1 or TRBD2 (6 bases each). The CDR3 loop spans 14 amino acids. V was pared by 7 bases and J by 7 bases, with 16 bases between. CDR1 KGHDR and CDR2 SFDVKD come from the germline V gene.

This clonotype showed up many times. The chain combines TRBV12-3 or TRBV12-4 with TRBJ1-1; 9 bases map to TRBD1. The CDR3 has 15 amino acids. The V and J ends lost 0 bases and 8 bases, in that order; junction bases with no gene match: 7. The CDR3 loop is CASSLAFGTGKEAFF. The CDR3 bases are TGTGCCAGCAGTTTAGCGTTTGGGACAGGGAAGGAAGCTTTCTTT.

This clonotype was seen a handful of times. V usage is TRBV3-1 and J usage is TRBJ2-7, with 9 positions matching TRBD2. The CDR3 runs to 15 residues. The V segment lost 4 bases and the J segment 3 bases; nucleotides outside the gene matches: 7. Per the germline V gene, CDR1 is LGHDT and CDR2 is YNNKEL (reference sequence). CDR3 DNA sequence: TGTGCCAGCAGCCTCAGTAGCGGGGGAGGCTACGAGCAGTACTTC. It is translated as CASSLSSGGGYEQYF.

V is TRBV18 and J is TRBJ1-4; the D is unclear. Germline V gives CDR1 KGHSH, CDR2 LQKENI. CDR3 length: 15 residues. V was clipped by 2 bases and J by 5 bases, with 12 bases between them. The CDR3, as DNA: TGTGCCAGCTCACCAAGGGTCGGGGAGAATGAAAAACTGTTTTTT. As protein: CASSPRVGENEKLFF.

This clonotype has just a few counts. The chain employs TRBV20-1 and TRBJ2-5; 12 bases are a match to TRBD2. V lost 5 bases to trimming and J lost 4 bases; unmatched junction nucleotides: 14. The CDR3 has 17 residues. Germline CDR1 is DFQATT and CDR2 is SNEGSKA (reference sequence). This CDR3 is CSADPRRTSGNRETQYF. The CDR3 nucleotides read TGCAGTGCTGACCCAAGACGGACTAGCGGGAACAGAGAGACCCAGTACTTC.

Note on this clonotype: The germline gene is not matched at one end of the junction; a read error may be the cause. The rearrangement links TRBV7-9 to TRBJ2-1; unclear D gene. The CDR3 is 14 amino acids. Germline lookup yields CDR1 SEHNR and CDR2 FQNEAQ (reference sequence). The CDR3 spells CASSLVLPDNDQFF. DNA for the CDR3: TGTGCCAGCAGCTTAGTCCTACCCGACAATGATCAGTTCTTC.

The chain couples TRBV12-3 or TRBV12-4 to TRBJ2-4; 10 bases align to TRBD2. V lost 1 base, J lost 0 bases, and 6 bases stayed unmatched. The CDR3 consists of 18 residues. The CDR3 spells CASSLVLAGSLAKNIQYF. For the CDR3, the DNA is TGTGCCAGCAGTTTAGTACTAGCGGGATCCTTAGCCAAAAACATTCAGTACTTC.

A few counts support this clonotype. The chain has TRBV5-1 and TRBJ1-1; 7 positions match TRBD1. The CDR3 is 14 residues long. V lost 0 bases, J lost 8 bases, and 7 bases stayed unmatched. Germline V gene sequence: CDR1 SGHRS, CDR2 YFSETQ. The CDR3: CASSLAPGQKEAFF. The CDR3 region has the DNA TGCGCCAGCAGCTTGGCGCCGGGACAGAAGGAAGCTTTCTTT.

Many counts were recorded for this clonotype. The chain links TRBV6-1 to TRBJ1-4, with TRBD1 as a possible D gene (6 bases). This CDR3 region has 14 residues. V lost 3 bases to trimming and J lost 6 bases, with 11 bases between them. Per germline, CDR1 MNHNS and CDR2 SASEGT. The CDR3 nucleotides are TGTGCCAGCAGTGACGGGGGGCACGATGAAAAACTGTTTTTT. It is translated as CASSDGGHDEKLFF.

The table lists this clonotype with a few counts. The CDR3 loop is CASSYRAEAFF. The CDR3 region has the DNA TGTGCCAGCAGTTACAGGGCTGAAGCTTTCTTT. The J gene is TRBJ1-1, the V gene TRBV12-3 or TRBV12-4; tentative D call: TRBD1 (6 bases). Between the trimmed V and J ends, which lost 4 bases and 6 bases, there was a span of 6 bases. This CDR3 is 11 amino acids long.

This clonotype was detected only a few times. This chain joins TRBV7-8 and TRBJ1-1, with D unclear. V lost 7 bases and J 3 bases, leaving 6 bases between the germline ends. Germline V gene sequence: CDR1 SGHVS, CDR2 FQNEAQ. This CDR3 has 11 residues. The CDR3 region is CASKRDTEAFF. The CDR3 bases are TGTGCCAGCAAACGGGACACTGAAGCTTTCTTT.

CDR3 residues: CASSLVQHSYNEQFF. CDR3 bases: TGTGCCAGCAGCTTAGTCCAACACTCCTACAATGAGCAGTTCTTC. The chain joins TRBV11-3 to TRBJ2-1; D is uncertain. CDR1 and CDR2 from the germline V gene are SGHNT and YENEEA. The ends were cut back, 1 base at V and 0 bases at J, with 7 bases in the middle. The CDR3 is made up of 15 amino acids.

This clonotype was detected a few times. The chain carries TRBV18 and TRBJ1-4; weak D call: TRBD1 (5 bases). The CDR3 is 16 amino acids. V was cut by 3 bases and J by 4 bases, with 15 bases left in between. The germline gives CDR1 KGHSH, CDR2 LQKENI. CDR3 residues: CASSPTKTADNEKLFF. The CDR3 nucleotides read TGTGCCAGCTCACCGACGAAGACAGCCGATAATGAAAAACTGTTTTTT.

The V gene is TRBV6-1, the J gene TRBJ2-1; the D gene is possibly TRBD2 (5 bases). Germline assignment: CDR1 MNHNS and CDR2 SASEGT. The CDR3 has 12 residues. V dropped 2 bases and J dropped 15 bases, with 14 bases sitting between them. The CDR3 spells CASSESGETPFF. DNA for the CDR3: TGTGCCAGCAGTGAATCCGGGGAGACGCCGTTCTTC.

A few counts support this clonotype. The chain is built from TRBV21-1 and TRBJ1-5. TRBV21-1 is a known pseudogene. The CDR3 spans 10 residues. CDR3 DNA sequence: TGTGCCAGCAGTCCTGGGCCCCAGCATTTT. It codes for CASSPGPQHF.

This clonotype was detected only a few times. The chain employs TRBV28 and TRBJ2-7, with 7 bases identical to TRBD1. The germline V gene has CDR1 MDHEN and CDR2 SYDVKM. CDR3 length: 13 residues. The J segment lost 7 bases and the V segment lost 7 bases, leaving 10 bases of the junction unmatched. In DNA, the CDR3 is TGTGCCAGCAACAATTACAGGGGCCGGGAGCAGTACGTC. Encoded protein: CASNNYRGREQYV.

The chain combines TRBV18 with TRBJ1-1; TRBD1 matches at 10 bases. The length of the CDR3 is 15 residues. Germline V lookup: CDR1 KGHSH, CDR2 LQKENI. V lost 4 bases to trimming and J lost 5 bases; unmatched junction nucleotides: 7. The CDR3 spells CASSLGQGSMTEAFF. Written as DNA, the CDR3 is TGTGCCAGCTCACTGGGACAGGGGAGTATGACTGAAGCTTTCTTT.

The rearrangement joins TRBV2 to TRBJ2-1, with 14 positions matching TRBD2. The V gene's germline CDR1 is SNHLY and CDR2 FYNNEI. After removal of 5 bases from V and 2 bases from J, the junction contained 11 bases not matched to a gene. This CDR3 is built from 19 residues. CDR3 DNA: TGTGCCAGCAGTAAGGCCGGGACTAGCGGGAGCCGCGCCTACAATGAGCAGTTCTTC. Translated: CASSKAGTSGSRAYNEQFF.

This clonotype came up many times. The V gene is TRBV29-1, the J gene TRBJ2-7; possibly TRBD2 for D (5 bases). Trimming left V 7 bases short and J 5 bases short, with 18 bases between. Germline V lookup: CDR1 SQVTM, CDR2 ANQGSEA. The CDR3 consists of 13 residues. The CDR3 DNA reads TGCAGCGCCCTACCCCCGGGGTCCCACGAGCAGTACTTC. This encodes CSALPPGSHEQYF.

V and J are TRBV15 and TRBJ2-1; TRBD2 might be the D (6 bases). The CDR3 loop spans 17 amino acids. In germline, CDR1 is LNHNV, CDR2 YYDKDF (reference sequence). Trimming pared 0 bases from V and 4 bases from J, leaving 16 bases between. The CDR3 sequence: CATSRDQYRAGYNEQFF. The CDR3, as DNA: TGTGCCACCAGCAGAGATCAGTACCGAGCGGGTTACAATGAGCAGTTCTTC.